The clone carrying this T cell receptor beta chain was seen repeatedly, ten times or more. TCRdb passed the PCR reads through MiXCR, listing each CDR3 protein once. Of under 600,000 distinct CDR3 sequences in the sample, about a fifth were seen once. Trimming took off 5 bases at V and 5 bases at J, with 12 bases between the two ends. The CDR3 has 13 amino acids. Per germline, CDR1 SEHNR and CDR2 FQNEAQ (reference sequence). The source of the sample is a study of molecular identifiers for immune sequencing clone quantification. The sequenced material came from naive CD8+ T cells from blood, with Jurkat cell RNA spiked in. The subset here: FACS-sorted CD8+CD4-CCR7+CD45RA+ naive T cells. This clonotype was sampled from a human donor in good health. Some libraries in this study had Jurkat cell RNA spiked in. The chain recombines TRBV7-9 with TRBJ1-1, with a possible D match to TRBD1 (5 bases). CDR3 sequence (DNA): TGTGCCAGCAGCCTCCCGGGGGATACTGAAGCTTTCTTT. Translated: CASSLPGDTEAFF.